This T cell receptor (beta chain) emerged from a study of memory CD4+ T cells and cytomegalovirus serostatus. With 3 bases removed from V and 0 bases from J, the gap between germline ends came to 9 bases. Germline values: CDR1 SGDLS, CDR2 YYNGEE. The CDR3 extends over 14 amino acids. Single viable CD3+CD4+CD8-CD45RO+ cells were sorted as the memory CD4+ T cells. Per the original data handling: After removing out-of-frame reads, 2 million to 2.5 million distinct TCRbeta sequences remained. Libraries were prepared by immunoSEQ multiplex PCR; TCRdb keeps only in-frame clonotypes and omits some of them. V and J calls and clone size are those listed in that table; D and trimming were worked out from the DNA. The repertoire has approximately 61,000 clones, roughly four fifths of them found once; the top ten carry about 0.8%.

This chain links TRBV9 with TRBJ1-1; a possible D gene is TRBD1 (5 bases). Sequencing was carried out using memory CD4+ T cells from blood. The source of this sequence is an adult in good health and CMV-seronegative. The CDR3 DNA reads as TGTGCCAGCAGCGCCCGGGGGTTGAACACTGAAGCTTTCTTT. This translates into CASSARGLNTEAFF.